The source of this TCR beta chain is a study of blood T cell repertoires in COVID-19. Study-wide context: Whether acute or convalescent, the COVID-19 samples came from the United States, Italy and Spain. T cells, B-cell-depleted T cells, or PBMCs provided the cDNA or gDNA that served as material.

Germline CDR1 is SEHNR and CDR2 is FQNEAQ (reference sequence). The CDR3 runs 15 residues. V lost 1 base and J lost 2, with 11 bases in between. Only in-frame clones appear in the TCRdb table, and some are missing; sequencing was by immunoSEQ multiplex PCR. The table lists more than 110,000 clones, 86% of them singletons. Participants were aged about 18 to 100 years, lived in under 25 US areas, and enrolled virtually. Researchers sorted participants into cohorts using their self-reported clinical history. The sequenced sample consisted of PBMCs or T cells enriched from blood (not recorded which). V and J are TRBV7-9 and TRBJ2-5; D perhaps matches TRBD1 (6 bases). The receptor was derived from a man aged 50-60 years who had recovered from COVID-19. The CDR3 spells CASSLEGRGQETQYF. Written as DNA, the CDR3 is TGTGCCAGCAGCTTAGAAGGCAGGGGACAAGAGACCCAGTACTTC.